This TCR beta chain appears in the sequencing data of a study of blood T cell repertoires in COVID-19. Study overall: Material from acute and convalescent COVID-19 was sourced from the United States, Italy and Spain. Sample material is recorded as cDNA or gDNA derived from T cells, B-cell-depleted T cells, or PBMCs.

The V gene lost 7 bases and the J gene lost 8 bases, with 14 bases spanning the gap. The CDR3 runs to 11 residues. The germline CDR1 and CDR2 sequences are SQVTM and ANQGSEA. Original methodology: Reference gene primers were amplified, and this amplification served to estimate nucleated cell counts. TCRdb keeps only in-frame clones here, not all; method: immunoSEQ multiplex PCR. V, J and clone size were drawn from that table, and D and trimming were deduced from the DNA. The profile shows 95,000 to 150,000 clones, roughly 69% of them singletons. This clone was counted between two and nine times. This TCR was recovered from a woman in her sixties or seventies with acute or convalescent COVID-19. Sequenced material: peripheral blood. The chain combines TRBV29-1 with TRBJ1-2, with D possibly matching TRBD1 (6 bases). CDR3 sequence reads: CSAETGRGYTF. CDR3 sequence (DNA): TGCAGCGCTGAGACAGGCCGCGGCTACACCTTC.